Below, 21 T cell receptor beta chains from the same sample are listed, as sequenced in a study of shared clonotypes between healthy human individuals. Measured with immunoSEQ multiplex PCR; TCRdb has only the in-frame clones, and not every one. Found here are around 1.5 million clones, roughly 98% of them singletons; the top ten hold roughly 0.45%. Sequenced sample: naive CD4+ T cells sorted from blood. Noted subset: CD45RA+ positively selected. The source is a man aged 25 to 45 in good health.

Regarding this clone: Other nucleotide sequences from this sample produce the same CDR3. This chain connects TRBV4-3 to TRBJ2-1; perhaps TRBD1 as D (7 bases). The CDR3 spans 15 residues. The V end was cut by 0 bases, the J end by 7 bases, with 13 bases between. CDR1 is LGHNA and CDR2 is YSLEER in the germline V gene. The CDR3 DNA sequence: TGCGCCAGCAGCCAAGAAGGTCAGGGGGGAAATGAGCAGTTCTTC. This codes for CASSQEGQGGNEQFF.

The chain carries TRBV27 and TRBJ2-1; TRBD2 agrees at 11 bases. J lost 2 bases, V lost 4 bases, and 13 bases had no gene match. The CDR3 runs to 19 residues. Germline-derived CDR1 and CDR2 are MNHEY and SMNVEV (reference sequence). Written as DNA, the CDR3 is TGTGCCAGCAGTTCAACGGGACACGTAGCGGGAGGGCCCTACAATGAGCAGTTCTTC. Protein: CASSSTGHVAGGPYNEQFF.

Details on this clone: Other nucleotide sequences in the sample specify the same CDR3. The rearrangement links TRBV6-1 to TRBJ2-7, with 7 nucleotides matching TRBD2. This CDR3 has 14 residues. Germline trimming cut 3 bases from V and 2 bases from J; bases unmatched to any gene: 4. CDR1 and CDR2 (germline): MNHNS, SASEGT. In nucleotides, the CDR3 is TGTGCCAGCAGTGATCGGGGAGGGCCCTACGAGCAGTACTTC. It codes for CASSDRGGPYEQYF.

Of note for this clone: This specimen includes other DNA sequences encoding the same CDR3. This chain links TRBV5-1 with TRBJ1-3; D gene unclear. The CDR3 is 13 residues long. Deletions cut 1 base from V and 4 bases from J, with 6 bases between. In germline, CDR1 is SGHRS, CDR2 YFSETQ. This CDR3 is CASSLSGGNTIYF. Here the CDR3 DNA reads TGCGCCAGCAGCTTGTCCGGAGGAAACACCATATATTTT.

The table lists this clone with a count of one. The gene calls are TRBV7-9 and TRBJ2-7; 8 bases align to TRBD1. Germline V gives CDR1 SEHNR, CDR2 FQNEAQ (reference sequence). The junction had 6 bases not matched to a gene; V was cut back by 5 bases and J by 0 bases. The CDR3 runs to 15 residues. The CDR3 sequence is CASSAGGWNSYEQYF. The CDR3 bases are TGTGCCAGCAGCGCAGGGGGCTGGAACTCCTACGAGCAGTACTTC.

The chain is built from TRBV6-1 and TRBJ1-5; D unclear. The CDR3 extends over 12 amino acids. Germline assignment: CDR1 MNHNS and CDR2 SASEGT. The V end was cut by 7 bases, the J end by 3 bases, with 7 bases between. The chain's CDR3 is CASTRTNQPQHF. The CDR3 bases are TGTGCCAGCACTCGAACCAATCAGCCCCAGCATTTT.

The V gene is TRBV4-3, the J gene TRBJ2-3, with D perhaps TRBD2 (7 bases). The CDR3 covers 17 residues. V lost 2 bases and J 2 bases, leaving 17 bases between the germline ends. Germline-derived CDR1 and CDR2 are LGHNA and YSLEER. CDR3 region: CASSQYRGRAVTDTQYF. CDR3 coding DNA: TGCGCCAGCAGCCAATATAGGGGGAGGGCCGTCACAGATACGCAGTATTTT.

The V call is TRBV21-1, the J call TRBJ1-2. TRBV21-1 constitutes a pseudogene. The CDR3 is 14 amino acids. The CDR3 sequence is CASSTGVNNYGYTF. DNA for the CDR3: TGTGCCAGCAGCACTGGCGTTAATAACTATGGCTACACCTTC.

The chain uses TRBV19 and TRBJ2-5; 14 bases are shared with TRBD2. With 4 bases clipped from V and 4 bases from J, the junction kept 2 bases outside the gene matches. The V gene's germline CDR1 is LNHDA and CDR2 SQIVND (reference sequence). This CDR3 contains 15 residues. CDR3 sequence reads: CASSTGLAGGETQYF. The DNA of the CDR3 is TGTGCCAGTAGTACCGGACTAGCGGGAGGAGAGACCCAGTACTTC.

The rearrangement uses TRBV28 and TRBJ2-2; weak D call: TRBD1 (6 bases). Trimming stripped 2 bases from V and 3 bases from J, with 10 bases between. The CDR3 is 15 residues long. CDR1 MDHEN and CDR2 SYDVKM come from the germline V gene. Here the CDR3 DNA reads TGTGCCAGCAGTTTAGGTCCAGGGGACACCGGGGAGCTGTTTTTT. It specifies CASSLGPGDTGELFF. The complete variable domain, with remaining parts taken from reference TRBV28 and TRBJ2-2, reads DVKVTQSSRYLVKRTGEKVFLECVQDMDHENMFWYRQDPGLGLRLIYFSYDVKMKEKGDIPEGYSVSREKKERFSLILESASTNQTSMYLCASSLGPGDTGELFFGEGSRLTVL.

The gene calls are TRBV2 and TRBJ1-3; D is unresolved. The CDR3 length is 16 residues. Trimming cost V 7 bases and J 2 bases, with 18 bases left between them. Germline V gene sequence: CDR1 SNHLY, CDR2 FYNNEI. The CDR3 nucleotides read TGTGCCAGCACCGAATCGCTCGGATCAACTGGAAACACCATATATTTT. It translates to CASTESLGSTGNTIYF.

This chain's CDR3 is CASSRSPTGGVSGANVLTF. The CDR3 bases are TGTGCCAGCAGTCGCAGTCCGACAGGGGGTGTATCAGGGGCCAACGTCCTGACTTTC. This chain joins TRBV2 and TRBJ2-6; 9 positions match TRBD1. Germline CDR1 reads SNHLY; CDR2 reads FYNNEI. The CDR3 totals 19 residues. Losses at the gene ends were 5 bases for V and 4 bases for J; bases not matched to a gene: 15. The complete variable domain, with remaining parts taken from reference TRBV2 and TRBJ2-6, reads EPEVTQTPSHQVTQMGQEVILRCVPISNHLYFYWYRQILGQKVEFLVSFYNNEISEKSEIFDDQFSVERPDGSNFTLKIRSTKLEDSAMYFCASSRSPTGGVSGANVLTFGAGSRLTVL.

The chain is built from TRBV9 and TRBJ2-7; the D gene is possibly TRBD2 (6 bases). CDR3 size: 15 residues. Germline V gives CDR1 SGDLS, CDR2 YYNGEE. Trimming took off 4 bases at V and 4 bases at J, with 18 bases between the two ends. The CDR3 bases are TGTGCCAGCAGCCCATCGCCGGGACTGAAATACGAGCAGTACTTC. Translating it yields CASSPSPGLKYEQYF. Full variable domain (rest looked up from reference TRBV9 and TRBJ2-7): DSGVTQTPKHLITATGQRVTLRCSPRSGDLSVYWYQQSLDQGLQFLIQYYNGEERAKGNILERFSAQQFPDLHSELNLSSLELGDSALYFCASSPSPGLKYEQYFGPGTRLTVT.

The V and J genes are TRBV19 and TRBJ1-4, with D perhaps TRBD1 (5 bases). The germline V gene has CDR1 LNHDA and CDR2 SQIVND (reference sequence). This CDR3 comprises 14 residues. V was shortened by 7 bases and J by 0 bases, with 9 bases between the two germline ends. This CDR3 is CASKNRTTNEKLFF. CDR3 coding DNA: TGTGCCAGTAAAAACAGGACAACTAATGAAAAACTGTTTTTT.

The DNA of the CDR3 is TGTGCCATCGCTCCAGGTCCCGGAGGCAATCAGCCCCAGCATTTT. It is translated as CAIAPGPGGNQPQHF. The V gene is TRBV10-3, the J gene TRBJ1-5; D remains ambiguous. The CDR3 covers 15 residues. Germline CDR1 reads ENHRY; CDR2 reads SYGVKD. The germline V and J ends were trimmed by 8 bases and 2 bases, with 16 bases remaining between them.

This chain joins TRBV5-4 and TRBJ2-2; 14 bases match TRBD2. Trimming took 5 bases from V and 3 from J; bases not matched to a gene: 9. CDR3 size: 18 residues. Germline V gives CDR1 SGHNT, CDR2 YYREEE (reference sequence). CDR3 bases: TGTGCCAGCAGGGACGGGACTAGCGGGAGCATGTACACCGGGGAGCTGTTTTTT. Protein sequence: CASRDGTSGSMYTGELFF.

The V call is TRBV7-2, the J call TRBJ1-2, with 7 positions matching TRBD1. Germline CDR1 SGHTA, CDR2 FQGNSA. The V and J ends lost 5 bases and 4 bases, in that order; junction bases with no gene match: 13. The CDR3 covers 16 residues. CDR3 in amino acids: CASSLTGVPAFYGYTF. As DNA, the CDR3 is TGTGCCAGCAGCCTTACAGGGGTTCCGGCTTTCTATGGCTACACCTTC.

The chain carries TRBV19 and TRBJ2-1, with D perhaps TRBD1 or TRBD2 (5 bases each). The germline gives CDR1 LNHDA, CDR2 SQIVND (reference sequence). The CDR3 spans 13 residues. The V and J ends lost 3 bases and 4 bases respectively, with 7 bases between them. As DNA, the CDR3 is TGTGCCAGTAGTATGGGGGAGTACAATGAGCAGTTCTTC. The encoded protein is CASSMGEYNEQFF.

CDR3 loop: CSYSGGTEAFF. The CDR3 coding sequence is TGCAGTTACTCGGGGGGCACTGAAGCTTTCTTT. The rearrangement links TRBV29-1 to TRBJ1-1, with D possibly TRBD1 on 5 matching bases. Germline CDR1 SQVTM, CDR2 ANQGSEA. This CDR3 has 11 amino acids.

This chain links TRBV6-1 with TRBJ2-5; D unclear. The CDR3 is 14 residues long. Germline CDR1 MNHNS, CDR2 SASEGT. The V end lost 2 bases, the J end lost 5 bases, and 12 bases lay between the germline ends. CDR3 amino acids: CASSEMTFAETQYF. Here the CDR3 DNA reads TGTGCCAGCAGTGAAATGACATTTGCCGAGACCCAGTACTTC.

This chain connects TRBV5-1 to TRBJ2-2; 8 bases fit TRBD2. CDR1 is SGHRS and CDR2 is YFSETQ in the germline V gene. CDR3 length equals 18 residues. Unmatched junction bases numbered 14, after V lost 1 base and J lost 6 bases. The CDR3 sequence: CASSLISGTRMISGELFF. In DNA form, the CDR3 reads TGCGCCAGCAGCTTGATTTCCGGGACTAGGATGATCTCCGGGGAGCTGTTTTTT.